These T cell receptor beta chains were read from a single sample in a study of T cells in Graves' hyperthyroidism and ophthalmopathy. TCRdb redid the calling of the multiplex PCR reads with MiXCR, one entry per CDR3 protein. The table includes hundreds of thousands of distinct CDR3 sequences, about 15% detected once. The sequenced material came from blood. The receptors derive from a man aged 18 to 35 with Graves' ophthalmopathy. Each CDR3 is given with its conserved first and last residue. Each record gives: clone size, V gene, J gene, D gene, CDR3 DNA, CDR3 protein. A D gene is named only where the DNA matches it firmly. Clone size appears in some rows only: once, few, many, or a class for an expanded clone.

NA	TRBV29-1	TRBJ1-2	TRBD1	TGCAGCGTCCCCGGGACAGGGGTTTATGGCTACACCTTC	CSVPGTGVYGYTF
many	TRBV18	TRBJ1-1	NA	TGTGCCAGCTCACCAAGGCTTGAAGCTTTCTTT	CASSPRLEAFF
many	TRBV20-1	TRBJ1-1	NA	TGCAGTGCTAGAGATCAACAGGTCCGAACTGAAGCTTTCTTT	CSARDQQVRTEAFF
NA	TRBV29-1	TRBJ1-1	TRBD1	TGCAGCTTCCGGACAGGGTCCACTGAAGCTTTCTTT	CSFRTGSTEAFF
many	TRBV11-2	TRBJ2-5	NA	TGTGCCAGCAGCTTGGATGTTGGATTTCAAGAGACCCAGTACTTC	CASSLDVGFQETQYF
many	TRBV20-1	TRBJ2-1	NA	TGCAGTGCTAACGAGAATAGGAATGAGCAGTTCTTC	CSANENRNEQFF
NA	TRBV7-9	TRBJ1-2	NA	TGTGCCAGCAGCTCCGCCAGGCCCGGAGGCGGTAACTATGGCTACACCTTC	CASSSARPGGGNYGYTF
many	TRBV6-5	TRBJ2-5	TRBD1	TGTGCCAGCAGTTACTCCCCGGACAGGGGGCTCGAGACCCAGTACTTC	CASSYSPDRGLETQYF
NA	TRBV19	TRBJ2-2	TRBD1	TGTGCCAGTGAGAAGGGGGCGGCCGGGGAGCTGTTTTTT	CASEKGAAGELFF
many	TRBV20-1	TRBJ2-1	TRBD2	TGCAGTGCTAGGGAGACTAGCGGGATGGTCAATGAGCAGTTCTTC	CSARETSGMVNEQFF
many	TRBV12-3/TRBV12-4	TRBJ1-1	TRBD1	TGTGCCAGCAGTTCAGGGGGCAACCCCGCTGAAGCTTTCTTT	CASSSGGNPAEAFF
many	TRBV27	TRBJ2-3	TRBD2	TGTGCCAGCAGTGCGAGGCCGGGACTAGCGGGAACTAGCACAGATACGCAGTATTTT	CASSARPGLAGTSTDTQYF
few	TRBV6-5	TRBJ2-1	NA	TGTGCCAGCAGTTACTCGAAATCCTCCTACAATGAGCAGTTCTTC	CASSYSKSSYNEQFF